A selection of T cell receptor beta chains follows, all from one sample in a study of shared clonotypes between healthy human individuals. Libraries were prepared by immunoSEQ multiplex PCR; TCRdb keeps only in-frame clonotypes and omits some of them. The sample has 1,400,000 or so clones; 98% are singletons. The sequencing sample was made of naive CD4+ T cells sorted from blood. The origin of the receptors is a man aged 25 to 45 in good health. CDR3s include the opening cysteine and the closing phenylalanine or tryptophan. The D gene is left open where the match is weak. Clone size appears in some rows only: once, few, many, or a class for an expanded clone.

d_gene	v_gene	abundance	j_gene	CDR3nt	CDR3aa
-	TRBV30	-	TRBJ2-3	TGTGCCGAAATGGAGGGTCCAGATACGCAGTATTTT	CAEMEGPDTQYF
-	TRBV7-9	once	TRBJ2-2	TGTGCCAGCAGCTCCCGGCCCCCCGCCGGGGAGCTGTTTTTT	CASSSRPPAGELFF
TRBD2	TRBV11-2	-	TRBJ2-2	TGTGCCAGCAGAAGACAGCGGGAGCCCCCGGAGCTGTTTTTT	CASRRQREPPELFF
-	TRBV25-1	-	TRBJ2-2	TGTGCCAGCAGTGAATGGATAGACACCGGGGAGCTGTTTTTT	CASSEWIDTGELFF
TRBD1	TRBV5-1	-	TRBJ2-3	TGCGCCAGCAGCTTGAGGGGACAGGGAAACCCTTACACAGATACGCAGTATTTT	CASSLRGQGNPYTDTQYF
-	TRBV5-4	-	TRBJ2-3	TGTGCCAGCATCCCAGGAGCCGGGATTAGGACAGATACGCAGTATTTT	CASIPGAGIRTDTQYF
-	TRBV28	-	TRBJ1-2	TGTGCCAGCAGTTTCCCGGGGAACTATGGCTACACCTTC	CASSFPGNYGYTF
-	TRBV2	once	TRBJ2-2	TGTGCCAGCAGTGAAATGGGTTACGGGGAGCTGTTTTTT	CASSEMGYGELFF
-	TRBV18	-	TRBJ2-5	TGTGCCAGCTCACCACCCGGGAGTGCACAAGAGACCCAGTACTTC	CASSPPGSAQETQYF
-	TRBV28	-	TRBJ1-5	TGTGCCAGCAGTTTAGAACAGAGGCAGCCCCAGCATTTT	CASSLEQRQPQHF
TRBD1	TRBV27	-	TRBJ1-1	TGTGCCAGCAGTTTATCGGCGTGGCAGGGGGTGGCTGAAGCTTTCTTT	CASSLSAWQGVAEAFF